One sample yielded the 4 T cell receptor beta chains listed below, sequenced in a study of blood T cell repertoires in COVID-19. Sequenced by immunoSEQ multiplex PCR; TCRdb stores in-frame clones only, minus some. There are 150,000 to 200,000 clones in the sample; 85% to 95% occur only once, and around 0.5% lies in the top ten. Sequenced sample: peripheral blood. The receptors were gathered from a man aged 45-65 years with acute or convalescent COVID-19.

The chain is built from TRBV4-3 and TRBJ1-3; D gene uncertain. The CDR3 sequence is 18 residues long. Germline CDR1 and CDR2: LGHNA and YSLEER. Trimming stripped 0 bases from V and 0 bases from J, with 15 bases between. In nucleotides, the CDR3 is TGCGCCAGCAGCCAAGATCCGAGAAATTACCACTCTGGAAACACCATATATTTT. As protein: CASSQDPRNYHSGNTIYF.

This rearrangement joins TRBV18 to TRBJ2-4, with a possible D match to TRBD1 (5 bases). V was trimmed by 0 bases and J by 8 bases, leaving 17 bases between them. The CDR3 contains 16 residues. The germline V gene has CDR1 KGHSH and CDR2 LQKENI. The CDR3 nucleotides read TGTGCCAGCTCACCACCGAGTCAGGGCCATGGGGACATTCAGTACTTC. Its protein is CASSPPSQGHGDIQYF.

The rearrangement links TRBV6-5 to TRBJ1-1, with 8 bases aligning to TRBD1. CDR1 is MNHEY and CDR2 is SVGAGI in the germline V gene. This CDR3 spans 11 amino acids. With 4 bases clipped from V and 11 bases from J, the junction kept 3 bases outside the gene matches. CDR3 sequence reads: CASSSRGLAFF. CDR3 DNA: TGTGCCAGCAGTTCCAGGGGGCTCGCTTTCTTT.

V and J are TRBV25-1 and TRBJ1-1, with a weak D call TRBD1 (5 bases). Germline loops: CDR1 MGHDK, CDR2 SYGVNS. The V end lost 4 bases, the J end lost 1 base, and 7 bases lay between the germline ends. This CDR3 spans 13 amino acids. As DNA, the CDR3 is TGTGCCAGCAGTGCAACAGGGAACACTGAAGCTTTCTTT. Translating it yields CASSATGNTEAFF.